Listed below are T cell receptor beta chains from one sample, sequenced in a study of T cell repertoires in cytomegalovirus infection. TCRdb reprocessed the reads via MiXCR and lists one record per CDR3 protein. The sample contains approximately 750,000 distinct CDR3 sequences, less than 40% of which appear only once. The sample taken for sequencing was PBMCs. The source of these receptors is a human donor in good health (CMV status not recorded). Some clones in this sample may be carry-over from other donors' samples. CDR3s include the opening cysteine and the closing phenylalanine or tryptophan. Fields, in order: J gene, clone size, D gene, V gene, CDR3 DNA, CDR3 protein. D genes are given only for firm matches. The size entry is marked missing in some rows and otherwise reads once, few, many or a size class.

J gene: TRBJ1-1
clone size: .
D gene: .
V gene: TRBV27
CDR3 DNA: TGTGCCAGCAGTTACAACGGGGGTGCTGAAGCTTTCTTT
CDR3 protein: CASSYNGGAEAFF

J gene: TRBJ1-5
clone size: many
D gene: TRBD1
V gene: TRBV7-2
CDR3 DNA: TGTGCCAGCAGCTTCGGCCTGGGGGACAGGGGCGCCAATCAGCCCCAGCATTTT
CDR3 protein: CASSFGLGDRGANQPQHF

J gene: TRBJ1-2
clone size: few
D gene: .
V gene: TRBV7-9
CDR3 DNA: TGTGCCAGCAGCTTTGGGGGGGGAAATAACTATGGCTACACCTTC
CDR3 protein: CASSFGGGNNYGYTF

J gene: TRBJ1-5
clone size: once
D gene: .
V gene: TRBV18
CDR3 DNA: TGTGCCAGCTCACCATCTATGGATCAGCCCCAGCATTTT
CDR3 protein: CASSPSMDQPQHF

J gene: TRBJ2-1
clone size: .
D gene: .
V gene: TRBV28
CDR3 DNA: TGTGCCAGCAGTGAGTCCTACAATGAGCAGTTCTTC
CDR3 protein: CASSESYNEQFF

J gene: TRBJ1-1
clone size: .
D gene: .
V gene: TRBV4-1
CDR3 DNA: TGCGCCAGCAGCCGTAGTACGATGAACACTGAAGCTTTCTTT
CDR3 protein: CASSRSTMNTEAFF

J gene: TRBJ2-2
clone size: few
D gene: .
V gene: TRBV7-7
CDR3 DNA: TGTGCTAGCAGCCGATCCCCCGGGACGGGGAACACCGGGGAGCTGTTTTTT
CDR3 protein: CASSRSPGTGNTGELFF

J gene: TRBJ2-2
clone size: .
D gene: .
V gene: TRBV20-1
CDR3 DNA: TGCAGTGCTAGAAGGGGGGGGGCCGGGGAGCTGTTTTTT
CDR3 protein: CSARRGGAGELFF

J gene: TRBJ2-7
clone size: .
D gene: TRBD1
V gene: TRBV10-2
CDR3 DNA: TGCGCCAGCTGCGACAGGGGCGAGCAGTACTTC
CDR3 protein: CASCDRGEQYF

J gene: TRBJ1-1
clone size: few
D gene: .
V gene: TRBV5-1
CDR3 DNA: TGCGCCAGCAGCAGGGCCTTAAACACTGAAGCTTTCTTT
CDR3 protein: CASSRALNTEAFF

J gene: TRBJ1-2
clone size: .
D gene: .
V gene: TRBV12-3/TRBV12-4
CDR3 DNA: TGTGCCAGCAGTTTAAGCCCCGACACTCTGCCCTATGGCTACACCTTC
CDR3 protein: CASSLSPDTLPYGYTF

J gene: TRBJ2-3
clone size: .
D gene: TRBD2
V gene: TRBV7-2
CDR3 DNA: TGTGCCAGCAGCTTAGAGTCTCGGGGCGGGAGGTCCATGAATACGCAGTATTTT
CDR3 protein: CASSLESRGGRSMNTQYF

J gene: TRBJ2-2
clone size: .
D gene: .
V gene: TRBV9
CDR3 DNA: TGTGCCAGCAGCGTAGGAGGGGGGGGCGCCGGGGAGCTGTTTTTT
CDR3 protein: CASSVGGGGAGELFF

J gene: TRBJ2-7
clone size: once
D gene: .
V gene: TRBV12-3/TRBV12-4
CDR3 DNA: TGTGCCAGCAGCCCCGCAGGGTTGGGCTACGAGCAGTACTTC
CDR3 protein: CASSPAGLGYEQYF

J gene: TRBJ2-1
clone size: .
D gene: .
V gene: TRBV27
CDR3 DNA: TGTGCCAGCAGTTTCAAAGGGGGGGGCTCCAATGAGCAGTTCTTC
CDR3 protein: CASSFKGGGSNEQFF

J gene: TRBJ2-1
clone size: few
D gene: TRBD1
V gene: TRBV24-1
CDR3 DNA: TGTGCCACCAGTGCCCCCATGAGACAGGGGGTCTACAATGAGCAGTTCTTC
CDR3 protein: CATSAPMRQGVYNEQFF